A selection of T cell receptor beta chains follows, all from one sample in a study of patients and donors after allogeneic stem cell transplantation. TCRdb analysed the RT-PCR reads with MiXCR anew, one entry per CDR3 protein. This repertoire shows some 230,000 distinct CDR3 sequences, 11% to 15% found once; its top ten account for 11%. Input material: blood, either unsorted or a sorted T cell fraction (not recorded which). The receptors were gathered from a human donor who was either an allogeneic HSCT recipient or a stem cell or donor lymphocyte infusion donor (not recorded which). It is not recorded whose cells these are; they may come from a transplant donor. CDR3s include the opening cysteine and the closing phenylalanine or tryptophan. A D gene is named only where the DNA matches it firmly. Part of the rows lack a size; the others show once, few, many or a class for expanded clones.

>TRBJ2-3|few|.|TRBV29-1
TGCAGCGTTGCCAGTGGCACAGATACGCAGTATTTT
CSVASGTDTQYF
>TRBJ1-5|few|.|TRBV30
TGTGCCTGGAGTAGTGGGCAACCCAATCAGCCCCAGCATTTT
CAWSSGQPNQPQHF
>TRBJ1-6|many|.|TRBV19
TGTGCCAGTAAATTCCTCCTGGGCAGCTCACCCCTCCACTTT
CASKFLLGSSPLHF
>TRBJ2-1|.|TRBD2|TRBV6-5
TGTGCCAGCAGTTACGGGGGGACTAGTCAGGGCAATGAGCAGTTCTTC
CASSYGGTSQGNEQFF
>TRBJ2-7|many|TRBD1|TRBV25-1
TGTGCCAGCAGTGTTGCCCTCGCCGGGACAGGCTACGAGCAGTACTTC
CASSVALAGTGYEQYF
>TRBJ1-1|few|TRBD1|TRBV19
TGTGCCAGTAGTACCCTTAACAGGGGTGTAGCTTTCTTT
CASSTLNRGVAFF
>TRBJ2-3|.|TRBD2|TRBV6-2/TRBV6-3
TGTGCCAGCAGTTACACTAGCGGGGTCGTCGCGCAGTATTTT
CASSYTSGVVAQYF
>TRBJ1-1|few|TRBD1|TRBV5-1
TGCGCCAGCAGCTTTGCAGGGGGCGTTGAAGCTTTCTTT
CASSFAGGVEAFF
>TRBJ2-1|few|TRBD2|TRBV10-3
TGTGCCATCAGTCTAGCGGGAGACCTGAGCACTGAGCAGTTCTTC
CAISLAGDLSTEQFF
>TRBJ2-3|few|.|TRBV20-1
TGCAGGGGCCTAGGGCAGTATTTT
CRGLGQYF
>TRBJ2-7|many|TRBD1|TRBV2
TGTGCCAGCAGCCTTAGGACAGGGAAATACGAGCAGTACTTC
CASSLRTGKYEQYF
>TRBJ1-1|many|TRBD1|TRBV15
TGTGCCACCAGCAACCGACAGGGGGTCATGAACACTGAAGCTTTCTTT
CATSNRQGVMNTEAFF
>TRBJ2-3|.|.|TRBV20-1
TGCAGTGCTGAAACCACAGATACGCAGTATTTT
CSAETTDTQYF
>TRBJ2-1|many|.|TRBV6-1
TGTGCCAGTCTACAAGGGGGGGGCGTGGGCTCCTACAATGAGCAGTTCTTC
CASLQGGGVGSYNEQFF
>TRBJ1-5|few|TRBD1|TRBV6-1
TGTGCCAGCAGAGGGACAGGGGGTGGTAGTCAGCCCCAGCATTTT
CASRGTGGGSQPQHF
>TRBJ1-1|few|.|TRBV12-3/TRBV12-4
TGTGCCAGCAGTAGGGGGGGAGGGAACACTGAAGCTTTCTTT
CASSRGGGNTEAFF
>TRBJ2-7|.|TRBD1|TRBV7-9
TGTGCCAGCGGACAGGGCCCTTACGAGCAGTACTTC
CASGQGPYEQYF
>TRBJ2-3|many|.|TRBV5-4
TGTGCCAGCAGCTTGGACGGGGTCACAGATACGCAGTATTTT
CASSLDGVTDTQYF
>TRBJ2-3|.|TRBD1|TRBV18
TGTGCCAGCTCCCTACAGGGGGCTCGGGCAGATACGCAGTATTTT
CASSLQGARADTQYF
>TRBJ1-2|.|.|TRBV5-5
TGTGCCAGCAGCTTGGAAGTGGGTAGCGGCTATGGCTACACCTTC
CASSLEVGSGYGYTF
>TRBJ2-2|.|TRBD1|TRBV5-1
TGCGCCAGCAGCTTGGGCCCGGGACAGGGGTCCGGGGAGCTGTTTTTT
CASSLGPGQGSGELFF
>TRBJ1-1|many|.|TRBV11-2
TGTGCCAGCAGCTTCGACAGTAGTCCTCCGATGAACACTGAAGCTTTCTTT
CASSFDSSPPMNTEAFF
>TRBJ1-5|.|.|TRBV27
TGTGCCAGCAGTTCCTCAGGGAAGGGGATTCAGCCCCAGCATTTT
CASSSSGKGIQPQHF
>TRBJ1-2|.|TRBD1|TRBV11-2
TGTGCCAGCAGCTCAACAGGGGTTTTGGATGGCTACACCTTC
CASSSTGVLDGYTF
>TRBJ1-4|.|TRBD1|TRBV27
TGTGCCAGCAGTCCCGGGCGATACAGGGGGGAAAAACTGTTTTTT
CASSPGRYRGEKLFF
>TRBJ2-5|.|.|TRBV6-2/TRBV6-3
TGTGCCAGCAGTGCGGGGACCGATCAAGAGACCCAGTACTTC
CASSAGTDQETQYF
>TRBJ2-1|many|TRBD1|TRBV7-2
TGTGCCAGCAGACCTAGACAGGGTAGGAACAATGAGCAGTTCTTC
CASRPRQGRNNEQFF
>TRBJ1-1|many|.|TRBV7-2
TGTGCCAGCAGCTTTACCCTGGGGGAGAAAGCTGAAGCTTTCTTT
CASSFTLGEKAEAFF
>TRBJ2-7|few|TRBD2|TRBV3-1
TGTGCCAGCAACGGCGGGAGCTACGAGCAGTACTTC
CASNGGSYEQYF
>TRBJ1-3|few|.|TRBV10-3
TGTGCCATCAGTGACGAGGGGTCGGTGTCTGGAAACACCATATATTTT
CAISDEGSVSGNTIYF
>TRBJ2-2|few|TRBD2|TRBV5-1
TGCGCCAGCAGCTTGAGGACCGGGACTAGCGGACTACTTAACACCGGGGAGCTGTTTTTT
CASSLRTGTSGLLNTGELFF
>TRBJ1-2|.|.|TRBV7-6
TGTGCCAGCAGCTTGGCAGGGCAAGATGGCTACACCTTC
CASSLAGQDGYTF
>TRBJ1-4|.|.|TRBV5-4
TGTGCCAGCAGCCACAAAGGGGTTAGTGGAGAAAAACTGTTTTTT
CASSHKGVSGEKLFF
>TRBJ1-2|many|TRBD1|TRBV29-1
TGCAGCGCAGGGGGCGCCGACTATGGCTACACCTTC
CSAGGADYGYTF
>TRBJ2-5|.|TRBD2|TRBV27
TGTGCCAGCAGTTTATCGGGGGGGTATGGGGAGACCCAGTACTTC
CASSLSGGYGETQYF
>TRBJ2-2|few|.|TRBV19
TGTGCCAGTAGTATAATGGGGACAGGGGAGCTGTTTTTT
CASSIMGTGELFF
>TRBJ1-2|few|TRBD1|TRBV11-2
TGTGCCAGCAGCTTAGTTAGGGACAGGGGACGGGGCTACACCTTC
CASSLVRDRGRGYTF
>TRBJ2-3|once|.|TRBV11-2
TGTGCCACCTCCCGAAGTGACCGCATGGACTCTAGCACAGATACGCAGTATTTT
CATSRSDRMDSSTDTQYF
>TRBJ2-1|few|TRBD1|TRBV20-1
TGCAGTGCTAGAGGGACAGGGGACAATGAGCAGTTCTTC
CSARGTGDNEQFF
>TRBJ2-1|few|.|TRBV20-1
TGCAGTGCCCCGGCGAACTACAATGAGCAGTTCTTC
CSAPANYNEQFF
>TRBJ2-2|many|TRBD2|TRBV10-3
TGTGCCATCAGTGAGACTAGCGGGGGCACCGGGGAGCTGTTTTTT
CAISETSGGTGELFF
>TRBJ1-1|many|TRBD1|TRBV4-3
TGCGCCAGCAGCCATAGGACAGGTGAAGCTTTCTTT
CASSHRTGEAFF
>TRBJ2-1|.|TRBD2|TRBV11-3
TGTGCCAGCAGCTTAGCATCGGTAGCGGGAGGGGCAGCGCAGTTCTTC
CASSLASVAGGAAQFF
>TRBJ2-2|few|.|TRBV11-2
TGTGCCAGCAGCTTCGGAGACACCGGGGAGCTGTTTTTT
CASSFGDTGELFF
>TRBJ1-2|.|.|TRBV27
TGTGCCAGCAGTTTATCAAAGGCCTATGGCTACACCTTC
CASSLSKAYGYTF
>TRBJ1-2|few|.|TRBV6-6
TGTGCCAGCATGCTGGGATCAGGCTACACCTTC
CASMLGSGYTF
>TRBJ2-2|many|.|TRBV24-1
TGTGCCACCAGTGACGGGCCGGGAGCAAAGAACACCGGGGAGCTGTTTTTT
CATSDGPGAKNTGELFF
>TRBJ2-3|.|.|TRBV7-2
TGTGCCAGCAGCGGATTGGGGGGGGCTAGCGATACGCAGTATTTT
CASSGLGGASDTQYF
>TRBJ2-7|many|.|TRBV29-1
TGCGCCGTGCTAGTAACCTACGAGCAGTACTTC
CAVLVTYEQYF
>TRBJ2-1|.|TRBD2|TRBV7-2
TGTGCCAGCAGCGGGAGTAGCGGGACGGGGGACAATGAGCAGTTCTTC
CASSGSSGTGDNEQFF
>TRBJ1-1|few|TRBD1|TRBV5-6
TGTGCCAGCAGACACAGACAGGGGGCGGGAGCTGAAGCTTTCTTT
CASRHRQGAGAEAFF
>TRBJ1-2|.|TRBD1|TRBV10-3
TGTGCCATCAGTGAGGGACAGGGGGTCTATGGCTACACCTTC
CAISEGQGVYGYTF
>TRBJ1-1|.|.|TRBV5-4
TGTGCCAGCAGCTTGCAGGGCGTTACTGAAGCTTTCTTT
CASSLQGVTEAFF
>TRBJ2-1|few|.|TRBV30
TGTGCCTGGAGTCAGGGAAATGAGCAGTTCTTC
CAWSQGNEQFF
>TRBJ2-2|.|TRBD2|TRBV27
TGTGCCAGCACCCGGACTAGCGAGAACACCGGGGAGCTGTTTTTT
CASTRTSENTGELFF
>TRBJ2-5|many|.|TRBV4-1
TGCGCCAGCAGCCAGGAAGGGGCAAAACAAGAGACCCAGTACTTC
CASSQEGAKQETQYF
>TRBJ1-5|.|.|TRBV3-1
TGTGCCAGCAGCCAGACGATACATAGCAATCAGCCCCAGCATTTT
CASSQTIHSNQPQHF